This record looks at one T cell receptor beta chain sequence and its context. No cognate antigen has been identified for it. No base quality values were provided; no much bigger clone lies one nucleotide off. This entry is derived from a study of Tregs in tolerant kidney transplant recipients (dated by TCRdb to between 2019 and 2020). About the investigation overall: Related donors were used in the transplants with nonmyeloablative bone marrow transplantation, and mixed chimerism was transient in the human trials. Before combined kidney and bone marrow transplantation, this study identified donor-specific regulatory T cells using TCRbeta sequencing and then followed those same cells after transplant.

For TCRbeta CDR3 sequencing, genomic DNA was extracted from sorted cells using the QIAGEN DNeasy Blood and Tissue Kit. High-throughput TCRbeta CDR3 sequencing, including PCR amplification with bias correction and internal controls, was performed commercially through immunoSEQ. In the authors' own workflow: Unique productive TCRbeta sequences were defined by CDR3 nucleotide sequence when primers matched and otherwise by CDR3 amino acid sequence together with Vbeta and Jbeta genes. To correct sorting error, sequences shared between sorted populations at a frequency ratio of 2:1 or less were removed; the rest were assigned to the higher population. Sequences were defined as donor-reactive when expanded at least 5-fold in CFSE-low cells versus unstimulated cells and present at a frequency of at least 0.01% in CFSE-low cells. Repertoire divergence was quantified by Jensen-Shannon divergence calculated from the top 100 TCRbeta sequences ranked by frequency. When a sample had multiple sequencing runs, each run was corrected for sorting error separately and the runs were then pooled. Held by TCRdb, this immuneACCESS table contains in-frame sequences only and omits some clones. Under half of the omission traces to an unresolved V gene where checked; the cause of the rest is unknown. The V and J calls and clone size are taken from that table; D and trimming were inferred from the DNA. The sample includes about 72,000 clones, with approximately 92% observed a single time. 11% of the sample lies in the top ten.

The germline V gene specifies ENHRY as CDR1 and SYGVKD as CDR2. Relative to germline, V is 7 bases shorter and J is 4 bases shorter, with 16 bases between their ends. Inclusive of the bounding cysteine and phenylalanine, the CDR3 is 14 residues long. CDR3 DNA only is kept here, 42 bases in frame from base 1. The label giving this sample's time point can be read as: blood sample drawn before combined kidney and bone marrow transplant. Unstimulated Tregs (CD4+CD25+CD127-), CD4+ non-Tregs (CD4+CD25-), CD4 and CD8 cells were FACS-sorted from thawed PBMCs. The patients were several recipients of combined kidney and bone marrow transplants from the ITN036ST trial, and samples were available only from these trial subjects. Healthy control blood was processed to PBMCs with a Ficoll density gradient and then cryopreserved, whereas patient PBMCs were collected both before and after transplant. On the study overall, not on this receptor specifically: Because the PCR primers were changed over time for some patients, nucleotide-level comparison could not be performed across the samples from those patients. Expanding Tregs with activated donor B cells appeared to identify the most biologically relevant and donor-specific TCRbeta repertoire. Although technical replication error seemed to be minimal, the question of biological reproducibility was not addressed directly. In tolerant patients, the expansion of donor-specific Tregs was greater than global Treg expansion, suggesting that the expansion was antigen-driven rather than nonspecific. The study was limited by small patient numbers, and the findings need validation in larger populations and under other immunosuppression protocols.

The source is a human donor who received a combined kidney and bone marrow transplant. The material was CD8+ T cells from blood, obtained before the transplant. The V gene is TRBV10-3 and the J gene is TRBJ1-2; the D gene is perhaps TRBD1, on 5 matching bases. The DNA sequence reads TGTGCCATCATGGGGGTCGGGGGACTCTATGGCTACACCTTC. Its protein product is CAIMGVGGLYGYTF.